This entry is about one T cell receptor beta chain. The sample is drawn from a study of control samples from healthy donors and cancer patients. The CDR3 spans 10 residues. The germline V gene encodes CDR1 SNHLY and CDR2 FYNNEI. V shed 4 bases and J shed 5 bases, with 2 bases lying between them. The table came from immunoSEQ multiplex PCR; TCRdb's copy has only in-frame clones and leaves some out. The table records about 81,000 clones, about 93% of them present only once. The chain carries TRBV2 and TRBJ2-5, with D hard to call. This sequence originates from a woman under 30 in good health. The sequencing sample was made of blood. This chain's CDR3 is CASSGETQYF. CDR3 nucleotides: TGTGCCAGCAGTGGGGAGACCCAGTACTTC.